A selection of T cell receptor beta chains follows, all from one sample in a study of T cell responses to AZD1222 COVID-19 vaccine. Assay: immunoSEQ multiplex PCR; the TCRdb copy retains only in-frame clones and omits some. In the table there are fewer than 35,000 clones, 90% to 95% of which are singletons. Specimen: peripheral blood, collected on day 0 of AZD1222 vaccination. These receptors were collected from an adult in good health. Both conserved end residues are trimmed from each CDR3.

TRBV9	TRBJ1-3	ASSVAGGRPY
TRBV4-3	TRBJ2-1	ASSQDHTGHYNEQF
TRBV4-2	TRBJ2-1	ASSQVGGGDEQF
TRBV11-2	TRBJ2-7	ASSAEAGQYEQY
TRBV18	TRBJ1-6	ASSPTGVNAPLH
TRBV2	TRBJ1-4	ASSEGATREKLF
TRBV10-2	TRBJ2-3	ASRAWRGAALRSTDTQY
TRBV9	TRBJ1-1	ASAGGHSTEAF
TRBV30	TRBJ2-7	AASGVGYEQY
TRBV7-9	TRBJ1-3	ASSFATRPGNTIY
TRBV30	TRBJ1-2	AWSVLRADLPYGYT
TRBV2	TRBJ2-5	ASSPTSGGARETQY
TRBV9	TRBJ1-6	ASSVGHMNSPLH
TRBV13	TRBJ2-3	ASSLMRGSSTDTQY
TRBV4-2	TRBJ2-2	ASSRTGTANTGELF
TRBV5-4	TRBJ1-1	ASSLEAGRGANTEAF
TRBV9	TRBJ2-1	ASNPGDSYNEQF
TRBV6-1	TRBJ1-2	ASSDIRRPMTNYGYT
TRBV2	TRBJ1-6	ASSSRGTYNSPLH
TRBV3-1/TRBV3-2	TRBJ2-7	ASSKKTGWSEQY
TRBV3-1/TRBV3-2	TRBJ1-2	ASSQSGDYGYT
TRBV7-9	TRBJ1-1	ASSPLREAF
TRBV27	TRBJ1-1	ASWDLGAF
TRBV10-1	TRBJ2-1	ASSGTGIYNEQF
TRBV6-5	TRBJ2-7	ASKRTSGDSYEQY
TRBV6-5	TRBJ1-1	ASRPPTGSRTEAF
TRBV7-2	TRBJ1-2	ASSLVSRVQGGYT
TRBV6-5	TRBJ1-1	ASSLGGVGTEAF
TRBV7-2	TRBJ2-7	ASSRTVHGEQY
TRBV2	TRBJ2-7	ASSPTYEQY
TRBV24-1	TRBJ2-6	ATSDSSSGANVLT
TRBV25-1	TRBJ1-2	ASRATGTGNIYGYT
TRBV7-2	TRBJ1-5	ASSADLGGNQPQH
TRBV11-2	TRBJ2-2	ASSLRPGGPTGELF
TRBV7-8	TRBJ2-5	ASSRDVETQY
TRBV6-2/TRBV6-3	TRBJ2-2	ASSYPSTRQGYTGELF
TRBV6-6	TRBJ1-6	ASTRDRGVNSPLH
TRBV5-1	TRBJ2-5	ASSPGTAQETQY
TRBV7-9	TRBJ1-5	ASSDRQGENQPQH
TRBV30	TRBJ2-7	AWQRQGNYEQY
TRBV4-3	TRBJ1-3	ASSQGTASGNTIY
TRBV19	TRBJ1-2	ASSTVSRGPGGYT
TRBV13	TRBJ2-5	ASSSYRVQETQY
TRBV19	TRBJ1-4	ASSILGLDEKLF
TRBV4-3	TRBJ1-5	ASSQERDTQPQH
TRBV29-1	TRBJ1-2	SVGGGQGGPGYT
TRBV7-9	TRBJ1-4	ASSTDREDEKLF